These 25 T cell receptor beta chains came from one sample sequenced in a study of blood T cell repertoires in COVID-19. Sequenced by immunoSEQ multiplex PCR; TCRdb stores in-frame clones only, minus some. The repertoire consists of around 65,000 clones, with about 81% occurring once and the leading ten covering more than 15%. The sequencing input was peripheral blood. These receptors all come from a man older than 75 with acute or convalescent COVID-19.

The chain combines TRBV10-2 with TRBJ2-3; 7 positions match TRBD1. The germline V gene has CDR1 WSHSY and CDR2 SAAADI. There are 16 residues in the CDR3. V dropped 6 bases and J dropped 4; count of bases not matched to a gene: 13. The CDR3 here is CASRGQIEIWADTQYF. The CDR3 region has the DNA TGCGCCAGCAGGGGACAGATTGAGATTTGGGCAGATACGCAGTATTTT.

The rearrangement uses TRBV30 and TRBJ2-3; D might be TRBD2 (6 bases). The germline V and J ends were trimmed by 5 bases and 4 bases, with 13 bases remaining between them. This CDR3 region has 13 residues. Looked up from germline, CDR1 is GTSNPN and CDR2 is SVGIG (reference sequence). CDR3 amino acids: CAWGDSIPDTQYF. In DNA, the CDR3 is TGTGCCTGGGGGGACTCCATCCCAGATACGCAGTATTTT.

The chain uses TRBV15 and TRBJ1-5; 7 bases align to TRBD1. J was trimmed by 7 bases and V by 0 bases; bases with no gene match: 9. The V gene's germline CDR1 is LNHNV and CDR2 YYDKDF (reference sequence). The CDR3 is 16 amino acids. CDR3: CATSRDRPGGDQPQHF. CDR3 sequence (DNA): TGTGCCACCAGCAGAGATCGACCAGGGGGAGACCAGCCCCAGCATTTT.

The gene calls are TRBV4-3 and TRBJ2-1; 7 bases line up with TRBD1. Germline-derived CDR1 and CDR2 are LGHNA and YSLEER. V dropped 0 bases and J dropped 5; count of bases not matched to a gene: 4. The CDR3 covers 15 residues. The CDR3 loop is CASSQDPGGHNEQFF. The CDR3 DNA reads TGCGCCAGCAGCCAAGACCCAGGGGGACACAATGAGCAGTTCTTC.

Comments on this clone: Within the sample, other DNA sequences also encode this same CDR3. V gene TRBV11-2 combines with J gene TRBJ1-1; a possible D gene is TRBD1 (5 bases). From germline, CDR1 is SGHAT and CDR2 FQNNGV. Trimming pared 5 bases from V and 14 bases from J, leaving 18 bases between. This CDR3 has 12 amino acids. CDR3 DNA sequence: TGTGCCAGCAGCCTTCAGGGCGCGAGAGCCTTCTTT. Amino acids: CASSLQGARAFF.

This chain connects TRBV7-2 to TRBJ2-5; TRBD2 matches at 10 bases. Germline CDR1 is SGHTA and CDR2 is FQGNSA. V lost 0 bases and J lost 4; bases outside the gene matches: 5. The CDR3 runs 16 residues. The CDR3: CASSLALAGVGETQYF. The CDR3 DNA reads as TGTGCCAGCAGCTTAGCCCTAGCGGGAGTGGGAGAGACCCAGTACTTC.

The chain links TRBV5-4 to TRBJ2-1; tentative D call: TRBD1 (6 bases). The CDR3 is made up of 16 amino acids. CDR1 and CDR2 (germline): SGHNT, YYREEE (reference sequence). The V and J ends lost 4 bases and 0 bases respectively, with 14 bases between them. The DNA of the CDR3 is TGTGCCAGCAGCCCGACTACAGGGATCTCCTACAATGAGCAGTTCTTC. Its protein is CASSPTTGISYNEQFF.

J is TRBJ2-7 and V is TRBV19, with D possibly matching TRBD1 (5 bases). V lost 3 bases, J lost 6 bases, and 12 bases lay in between. CDR1 and CDR2 from the germline V gene are LNHDA and SQIVND (reference sequence). The CDR3 has 13 residues. This CDR3 reads CASSISRTSEQYF. CDR3 nucleotide sequence: TGTGCCAGTAGTATCTCCCGGACAAGCGAGCAGTACTTC.

This chain uses TRBV5-6 with TRBJ2-5; a possible D gene is TRBD1 (7 bases). Deletions cut 3 bases from V and 3 bases from J, with 18 bases between. This CDR3 is built from 16 residues. The germline CDR1 and CDR2 sequences are SGHDT and YYEEEE. The CDR3 loop is CASSSYRGVAEETQYF. CDR3 bases: TGTGCCAGCAGCTCTTACAGGGGTGTAGCGGAAGAGACCCAGTACTTC.

The gene calls are TRBV6-5 and TRBJ2-7, with 10 nucleotides matching TRBD1. The ends lost 7 bases at V and 6 bases at J; junction bases unmatched: 9. The CDR3 runs to 14 residues. Germline assignment: CDR1 MNHEY and CDR2 SVGAGI. CDR3 nucleotides: TGTGCCAGCATCGGGGACAGGGGAATCGGCGAGCAGTACTTC. Amino acid sequence: CASIGDRGIGEQYF.

This clone has just a few counts. The chain is built from TRBV12-3 or TRBV12-4 and TRBJ2-2, with TRBD2 as a possible D gene (6 bases). The CDR3 extends over 13 amino acids. V was clipped by 6 bases and J by 1 base, with 6 bases between them. DNA of the CDR3: TGTGCCAGCAGGGGGGGGAACACCGGGGAGCTGTTTTTT. Translation: CASRGGNTGELFF.

This clone was seen once. CDR3 bases: TGTGCCAGCAGCCCCTCCGGGACTAGCGGGGCCGAGACCCAGTACTTC. Amino acids: CASSPSGTSGAETQYF. V is TRBV4-2 and J is TRBJ2-5; the match to TRBD2 covers 13 bases. V shed 4 bases, J shed 5 bases, and the junction held 7 bases outside the gene matches. This CDR3 is 16 amino acids long. CDR1 and CDR2 from the germline V gene are LGHNA and YNFKEQ.

The chain recombines TRBV7-9 with TRBJ2-1; perhaps TRBD2 as D (6 bases). CDR3 length equals 14 residues. Trimming shortened V by 8 bases and J by 2 bases, and 13 bases separated the two germline ends. Germline CDR1 and CDR2: SEHNR and FQNEAQ (reference sequence). This CDR3 reads CASRSGSPYNEQFF. The DNA for the CDR3 is TGTGCCAGCCGTAGCGGAAGCCCCTACAATGAGCAGTTCTTC.

This clone was picked up one time. J is TRBJ2-4 and V is TRBV2; 8 bases are a match to TRBD1. Looked up from germline, CDR1 is SNHLY and CDR2 is FYNNEI. The CDR3 has 15 residues. V shed 7 bases, J shed 4 bases, and the junction held 9 bases outside the gene matches. CDR3 in DNA: TGTGCCAGCAAATCTGGGACAGGACTTAAAAACATTCAGTACTTC. It translates to CASKSGTGLKNIQYF.

The gene calls are TRBV11-3 and TRBJ2-2, with a tentative D call TRBD2 (6 bases). The germline V and J ends were trimmed by 5 bases and 7 bases, with 14 bases remaining between them. The germline gives CDR1 SGHNT, CDR2 YENEEA. This CDR3 is 14 amino acids long. The CDR3 DNA sequence: TGTGCCAGCAGCGGGGGAGGCGGTCACGGGGAGCTGTTTTTT. Residues: CASSGGGGHGELFF.

A few counts support this clone. The rearrangement links TRBV7-9 to TRBJ1-1, with a tentative D call TRBD1 (5 bases). The CDR3 totals 12 residues. Germline loops: CDR1 SEHNR, CDR2 FQNEAQ (reference sequence). V lost 5 bases and J lost 6, with 10 bases in between. The CDR3: CASSSRESEAFF. CDR3 DNA sequence: TGTGCCAGCAGCAGCAGGGAATCTGAAGCTTTCTTT.

The CDR3, as DNA: TGTGCCAGCGAGAGGACAGGCTTTCTTAACTATGGCTACACCTTC. It codes for CASERTGFLNYGYTF. This sequence joins TRBV14 and TRBJ1-2; TRBD1 matches 7 bases. The germline V gene encodes CDR1 SGHDN and CDR2 FVKESK. After removal of 8 bases from V and 1 base from J, the junction contained 10 bases not matched to a gene. CDR3 size: 15 residues.

This clone was seen a single time. V gene TRBV5-1 combines with J gene TRBJ2-7; the match to TRBD2 covers 12 bases. The germline V gene has CDR1 SGHRS and CDR2 YFSETQ. The CDR3 loop spans 16 amino acids. The V segment lost 0 bases and the J segment 2 bases; nucleotides outside the gene matches: 3. The CDR3 DNA sequence: TGCGCCAGCAGCTTGGAGCCTAGCGGGGGGGCCTACGAGCAGTACTTC. Translating it yields CASSLEPSGGAYEQYF.

The V call is TRBV30, the J call TRBJ2-3; D is possibly TRBD1 (6 bases). The germline gives CDR1 GTSNPN, CDR2 SVGIG (reference sequence). The germline V and J ends were trimmed by 0 bases and 4 bases, with 11 bases remaining between them. This CDR3 spans 14 amino acids. This CDR3 is CAWSVGGGADTQYF. As DNA, the CDR3 is TGTGCCTGGAGTGTAGGGGGTGGGGCAGATACGCAGTATTTT.

The chain carries TRBV7-3 and TRBJ1-1, with 8 bases lining up with TRBD1. Per the germline V gene, CDR1 is SGHTA and CDR2 is FQGTGA. This CDR3 is built from 15 residues. V shed 4 bases and J 0 bases; nucleotides not matched to a gene: 4. The CDR3 nucleotides are TGTGCCAGCAGCTCGGCAGGGGGCATGAACACTGAAGCTTTCTTT. Translation: CASSSAGGMNTEAFF.

This chain uses TRBV11-2 with TRBJ1-5; no definite D call. With 2 bases removed from V and 3 bases from J, the gap between germline ends came to 11 bases. The CDR3 has 15 amino acids. The V gene's germline CDR1 is SGHAT and CDR2 FQNNGV. CDR3 nucleotide sequence: TGTGCCAGCAGCTTATCGGGGTTGTACAATCAGCCCCAGCATTTT. Translated: CASSLSGLYNQPQHF.

The DNA for the CDR3 is TGCGCCAGCAGCTTGCTGTTTTCTGTGAACACTGAAGCTTTCTTT. Its translation: CASSLLFSVNTEAFF. The chain uses TRBV5-1 and TRBJ1-1, with D uncertain. V was cut by 1 base and J by 0 bases, with 10 bases left in between. CDR1 and CDR2 from the germline V gene are SGHRS and YFSETQ. This CDR3 has 15 amino acids.

This rearrangement joins TRBV14 to TRBJ2-3; the match to TRBD2 covers 10 bases. CDR3 size: 16 residues. Germline V gives CDR1 SGHDN, CDR2 FVKESK. V dropped 0 bases and J dropped 0; count of bases not matched to a gene: 0. The CDR3 sequence is CASSQETSGSTDTQYF. Written as DNA, the CDR3 is TGTGCCAGCAGCCAAGAGACTAGCGGGAGCACAGATACGCAGTATTTT.

The chain combines TRBV6-2 or TRBV6-3 with TRBJ2-7, with TRBD2 matching 9 bases. Losses at the gene ends were 0 bases for V and 0 bases for J; bases not matched to a gene: 3. The CDR3 totals 16 residues. Germline CDR1 reads MNHEY; CDR2 reads SVGEGT. This CDR3 reads CASSYSASGASYEQYF. CDR3 nucleotides: TGTGCCAGCAGTTACTCGGCTAGCGGGGCCTCCTACGAGCAGTACTTC.

This clone occurred once. The V call is TRBV6-2 or TRBV6-3, the J call TRBJ1-1; the match to TRBD1 covers 7 bases. Germline V gene data show CDR1 as MNHEY and CDR2 as SVGEGT. The CDR3 is 18 residues long. V trimming: 0 bases; J trimming: 4 bases; junction bases outside the gene matches: 14. CDR3 DNA: TGTGCCAGCAGTTACTCGCCCGGGACAGTTACCCGAGGCACTGAAGCTTTCTTT. The encoded protein is CASSYSPGTVTRGTEAFF.